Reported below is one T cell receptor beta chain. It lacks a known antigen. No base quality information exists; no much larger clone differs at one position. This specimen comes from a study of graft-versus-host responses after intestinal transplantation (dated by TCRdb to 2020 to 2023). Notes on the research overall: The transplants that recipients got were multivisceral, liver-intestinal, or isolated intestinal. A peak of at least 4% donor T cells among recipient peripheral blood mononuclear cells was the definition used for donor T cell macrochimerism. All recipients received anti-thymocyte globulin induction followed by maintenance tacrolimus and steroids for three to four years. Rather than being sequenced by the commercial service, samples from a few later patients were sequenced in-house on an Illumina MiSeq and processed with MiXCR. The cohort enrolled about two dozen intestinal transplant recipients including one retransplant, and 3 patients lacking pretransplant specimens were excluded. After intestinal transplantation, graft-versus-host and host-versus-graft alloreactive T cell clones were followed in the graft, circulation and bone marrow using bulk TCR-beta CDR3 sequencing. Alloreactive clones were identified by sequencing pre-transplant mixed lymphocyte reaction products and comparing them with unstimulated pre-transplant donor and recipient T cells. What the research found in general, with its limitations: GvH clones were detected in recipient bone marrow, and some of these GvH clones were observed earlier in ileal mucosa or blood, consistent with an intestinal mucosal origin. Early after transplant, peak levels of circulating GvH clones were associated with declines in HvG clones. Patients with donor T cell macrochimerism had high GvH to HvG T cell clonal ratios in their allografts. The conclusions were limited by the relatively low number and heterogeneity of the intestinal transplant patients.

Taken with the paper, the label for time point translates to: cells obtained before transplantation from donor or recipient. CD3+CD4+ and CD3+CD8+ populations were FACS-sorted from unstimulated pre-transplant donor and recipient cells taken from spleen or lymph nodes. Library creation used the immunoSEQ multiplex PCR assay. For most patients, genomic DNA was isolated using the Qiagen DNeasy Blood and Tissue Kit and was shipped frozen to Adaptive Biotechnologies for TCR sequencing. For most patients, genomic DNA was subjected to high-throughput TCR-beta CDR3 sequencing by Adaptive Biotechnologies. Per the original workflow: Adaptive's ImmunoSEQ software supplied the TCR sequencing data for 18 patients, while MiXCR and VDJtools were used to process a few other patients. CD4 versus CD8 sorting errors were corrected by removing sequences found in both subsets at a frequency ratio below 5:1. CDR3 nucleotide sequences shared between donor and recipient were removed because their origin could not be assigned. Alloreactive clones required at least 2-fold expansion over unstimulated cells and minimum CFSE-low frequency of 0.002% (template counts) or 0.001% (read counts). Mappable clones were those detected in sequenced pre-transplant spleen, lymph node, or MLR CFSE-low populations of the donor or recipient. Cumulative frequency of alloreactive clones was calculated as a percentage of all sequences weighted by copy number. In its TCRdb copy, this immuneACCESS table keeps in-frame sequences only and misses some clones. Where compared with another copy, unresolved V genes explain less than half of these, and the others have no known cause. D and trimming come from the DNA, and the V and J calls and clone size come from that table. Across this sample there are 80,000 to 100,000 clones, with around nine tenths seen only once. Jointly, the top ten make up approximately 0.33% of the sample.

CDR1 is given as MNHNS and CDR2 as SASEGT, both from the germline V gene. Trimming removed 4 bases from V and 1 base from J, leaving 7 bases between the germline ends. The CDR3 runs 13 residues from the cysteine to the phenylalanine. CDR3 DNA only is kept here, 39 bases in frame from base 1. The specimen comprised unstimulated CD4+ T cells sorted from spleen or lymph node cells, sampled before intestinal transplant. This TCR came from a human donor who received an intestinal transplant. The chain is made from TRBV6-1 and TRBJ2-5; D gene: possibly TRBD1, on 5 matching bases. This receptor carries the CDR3 CASSVQGQETQYF. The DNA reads TGTGCCAGCAGTGTGCAGGGCCAAGAGACCCAGTACTTC.